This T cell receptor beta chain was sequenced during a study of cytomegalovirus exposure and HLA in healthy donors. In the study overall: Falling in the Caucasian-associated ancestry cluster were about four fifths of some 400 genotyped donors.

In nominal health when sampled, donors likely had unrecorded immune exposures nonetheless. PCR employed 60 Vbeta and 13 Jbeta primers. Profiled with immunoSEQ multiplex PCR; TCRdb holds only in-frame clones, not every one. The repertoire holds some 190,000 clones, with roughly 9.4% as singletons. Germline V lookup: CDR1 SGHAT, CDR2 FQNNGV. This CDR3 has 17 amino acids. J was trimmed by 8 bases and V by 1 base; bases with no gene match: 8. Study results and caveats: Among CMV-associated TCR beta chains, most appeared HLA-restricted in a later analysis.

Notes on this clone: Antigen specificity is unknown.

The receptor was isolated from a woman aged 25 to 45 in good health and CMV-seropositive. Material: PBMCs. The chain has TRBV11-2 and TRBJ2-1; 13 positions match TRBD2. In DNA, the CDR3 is TGTGCCAGCAGCTTAGGGAGACTAGCGGGAGGTGGGGATGAGCAGTTCTTC. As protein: CASSLGRLAGGGDEQFF.